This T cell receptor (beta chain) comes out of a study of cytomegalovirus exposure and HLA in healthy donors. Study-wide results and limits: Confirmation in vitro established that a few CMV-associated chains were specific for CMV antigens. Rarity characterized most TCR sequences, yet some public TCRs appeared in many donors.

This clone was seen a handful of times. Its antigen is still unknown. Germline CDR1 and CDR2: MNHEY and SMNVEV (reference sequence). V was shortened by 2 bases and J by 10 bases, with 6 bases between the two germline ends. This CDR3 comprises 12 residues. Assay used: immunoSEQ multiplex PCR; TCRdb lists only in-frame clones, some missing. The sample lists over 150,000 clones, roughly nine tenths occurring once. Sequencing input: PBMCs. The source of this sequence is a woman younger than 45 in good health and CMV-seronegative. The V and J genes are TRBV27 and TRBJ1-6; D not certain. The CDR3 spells CASSLGQSPLHF. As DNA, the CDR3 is TGTGCCAGCAGTTTAGGGCAGTCACCCCTCCACTTT.